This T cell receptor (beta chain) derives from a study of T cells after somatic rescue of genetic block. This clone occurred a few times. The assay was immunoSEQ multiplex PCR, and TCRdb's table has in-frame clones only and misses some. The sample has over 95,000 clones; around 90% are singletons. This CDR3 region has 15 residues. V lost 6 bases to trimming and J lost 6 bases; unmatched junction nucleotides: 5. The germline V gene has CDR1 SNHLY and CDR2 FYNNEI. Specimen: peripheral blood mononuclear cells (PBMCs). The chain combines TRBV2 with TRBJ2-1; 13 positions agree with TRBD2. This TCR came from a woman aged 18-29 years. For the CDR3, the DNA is TGTGCCAGCAGCCGGACTAGCGGGGGCCGCAATGAGCAGTTCTTC. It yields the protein CASSRTSGGRNEQFF.